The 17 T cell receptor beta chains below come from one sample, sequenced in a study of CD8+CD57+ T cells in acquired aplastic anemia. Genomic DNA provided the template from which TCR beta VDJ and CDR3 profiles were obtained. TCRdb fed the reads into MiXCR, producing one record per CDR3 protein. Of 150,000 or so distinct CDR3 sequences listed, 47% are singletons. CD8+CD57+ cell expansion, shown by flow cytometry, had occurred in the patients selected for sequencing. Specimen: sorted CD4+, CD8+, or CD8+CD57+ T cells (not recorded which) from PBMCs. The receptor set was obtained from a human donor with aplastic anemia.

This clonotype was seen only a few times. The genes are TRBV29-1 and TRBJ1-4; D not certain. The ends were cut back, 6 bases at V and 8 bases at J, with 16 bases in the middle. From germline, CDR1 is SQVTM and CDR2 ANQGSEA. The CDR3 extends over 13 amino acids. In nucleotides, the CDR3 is TGCAGCGTCGACTCGAGTTCGGGGGAAAAACTGTTTTTT. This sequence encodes CSVDSSSGEKLFF.

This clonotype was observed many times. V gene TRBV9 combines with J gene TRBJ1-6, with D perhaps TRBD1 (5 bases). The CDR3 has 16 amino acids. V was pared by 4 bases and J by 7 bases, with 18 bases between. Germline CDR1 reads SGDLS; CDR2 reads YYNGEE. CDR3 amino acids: CASSLRGGGANSPLHF. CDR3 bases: TGTGCCAGCAGCCTACGCGGGGGAGGGGCGAATTCACCCCTCCACTTT.

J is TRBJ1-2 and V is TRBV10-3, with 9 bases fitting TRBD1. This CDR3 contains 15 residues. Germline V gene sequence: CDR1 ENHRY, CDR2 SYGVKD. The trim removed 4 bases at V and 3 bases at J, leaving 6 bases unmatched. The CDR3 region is CAISATGTGHYGYTF. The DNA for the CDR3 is TGTGCCATCAGTGCGACCGGGACAGGGCACTATGGCTACACCTTC.

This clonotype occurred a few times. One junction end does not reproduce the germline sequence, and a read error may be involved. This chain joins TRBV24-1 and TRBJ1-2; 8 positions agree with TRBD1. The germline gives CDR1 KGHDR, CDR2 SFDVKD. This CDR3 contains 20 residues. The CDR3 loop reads CDTSDFPRPTTGAMDYGYTF. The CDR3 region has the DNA TGTGACACCAGTGATTTCCCTCGTCCTACGACAGGGGCCATGGACTATGGATACACCTTC.

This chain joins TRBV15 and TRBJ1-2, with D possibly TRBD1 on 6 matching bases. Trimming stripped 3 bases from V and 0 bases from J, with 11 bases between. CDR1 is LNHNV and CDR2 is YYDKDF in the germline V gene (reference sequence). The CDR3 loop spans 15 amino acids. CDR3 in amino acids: CATSSSGGPNYGYTF. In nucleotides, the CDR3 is TGTGCCACCAGCAGCTCCGGGGGGCCTAACTATGGCTACACCTTC. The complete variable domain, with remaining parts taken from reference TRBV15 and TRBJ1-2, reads DAMVIQNPRYQVTQFGKPVTLSCSQTLNHNVMYWYQQKSSQAPKLLFHYYDKDFNNEADTPDNFQSRRPNTSFCFLDIRSPGLGDTAMYLCATSSSGGPNYGYTFGSGTRLTVV.

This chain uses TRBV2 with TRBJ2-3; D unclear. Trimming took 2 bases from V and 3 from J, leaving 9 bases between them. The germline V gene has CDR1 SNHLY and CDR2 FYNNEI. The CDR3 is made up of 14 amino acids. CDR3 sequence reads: CASSERRATDTQYF. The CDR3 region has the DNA TGTGCCAGCAGTGAAAGGCGTGCGACAGATACGCAGTATTTT.

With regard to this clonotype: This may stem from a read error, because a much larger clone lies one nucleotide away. CDR3 sequence: CASSQGDRRNSPLHF. The CDR3 coding sequence is TGTGCCAGCAGCCAGGGAGACAGGAGAAATTCACCCCTCCACTTT. V gene TRBV7-8 combines with J gene TRBJ1-6; perhaps TRBD1 as D (6 bases). Trimming cost V 5 bases and J 7 bases, with 15 bases left between them. The V gene's germline CDR1 is SGHVS and CDR2 FQNEAQ. The CDR3 runs to 15 residues.

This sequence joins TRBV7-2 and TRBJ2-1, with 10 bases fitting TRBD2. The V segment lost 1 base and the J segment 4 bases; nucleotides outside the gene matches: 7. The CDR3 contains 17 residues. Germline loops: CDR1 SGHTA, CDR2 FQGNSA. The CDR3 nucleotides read TGTGCCAGCAGCTTAGTGCGGCGGACTAGCGGATACAATGAGCAGTTCTTC. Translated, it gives CASSLVRRTSGYNEQFF. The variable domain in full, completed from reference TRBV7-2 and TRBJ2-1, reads GAGVSQSPSNKVTEKGKDVELRCDPISGHTALYWYRQSLGQGLEFLIYFQGNSAPDKSGLPSDRFSAERTGGSVSTLTIQRTQQEDSAVYLCASSLVRRTSGYNEQFFGPGTRLTVL.

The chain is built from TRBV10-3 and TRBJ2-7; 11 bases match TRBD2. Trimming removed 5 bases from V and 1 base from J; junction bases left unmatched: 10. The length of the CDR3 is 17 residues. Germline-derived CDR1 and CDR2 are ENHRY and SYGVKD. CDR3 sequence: CAISRDAGLADSYEQYF. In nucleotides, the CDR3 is TGTGCCATCAGTCGGGATGCGGGACTAGCGGATTCCTACGAGCAGTACTTC.

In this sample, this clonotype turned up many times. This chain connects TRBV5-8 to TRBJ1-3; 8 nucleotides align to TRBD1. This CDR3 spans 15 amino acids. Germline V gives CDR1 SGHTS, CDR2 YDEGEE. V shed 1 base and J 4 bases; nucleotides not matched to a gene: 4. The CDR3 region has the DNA TGTGCCAGCAGCTTGCAGGGGGCGGGCGGAAACACCATATATTTT. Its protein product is CASSLQGAGGNTIYF.

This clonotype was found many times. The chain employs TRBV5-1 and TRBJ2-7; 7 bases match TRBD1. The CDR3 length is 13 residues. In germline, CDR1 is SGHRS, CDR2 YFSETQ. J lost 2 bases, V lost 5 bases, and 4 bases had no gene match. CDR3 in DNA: TGCGCCAGCAGTTACGACAGGGCCTACGAGCAGTACTTC. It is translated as CASSYDRAYEQYF. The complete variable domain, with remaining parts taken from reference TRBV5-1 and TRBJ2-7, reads KAGVTQTPRYLIKTRGQQVTLSCSPISGHRSVSWYQQTPGQGLQFLFEYFSETQRNKGNFPGRFSGRQFSNSRSEMNVSTLELGDSALYLCASSYDRAYEQYFGPGTRLTVT.

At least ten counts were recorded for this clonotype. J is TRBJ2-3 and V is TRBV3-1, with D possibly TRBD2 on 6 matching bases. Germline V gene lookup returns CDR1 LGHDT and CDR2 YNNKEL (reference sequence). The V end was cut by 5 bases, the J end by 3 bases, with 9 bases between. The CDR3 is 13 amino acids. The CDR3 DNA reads TGTGCCAGCAGCGGGGGGAGAACAGATACGCAGTATTTT. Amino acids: CASSGGRTDTQYF.

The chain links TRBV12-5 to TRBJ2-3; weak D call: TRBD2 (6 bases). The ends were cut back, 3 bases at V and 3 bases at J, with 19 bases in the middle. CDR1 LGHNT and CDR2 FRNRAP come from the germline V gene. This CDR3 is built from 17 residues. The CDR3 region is CASGLGLGRGSTDTQYF. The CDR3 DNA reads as TGTGCTAGTGGTTTAGGATTGGGGCGGGGTTCAACAGATACGCAGTATTTT.

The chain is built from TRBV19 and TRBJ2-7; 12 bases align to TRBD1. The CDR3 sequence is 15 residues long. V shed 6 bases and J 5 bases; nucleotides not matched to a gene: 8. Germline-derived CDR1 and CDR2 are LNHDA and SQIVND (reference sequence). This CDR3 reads CASSLTGTGGHEQYF. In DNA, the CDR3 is TGTGCCAGTAGCCTTACCGGGACAGGGGGCCACGAGCAGTACTTC.

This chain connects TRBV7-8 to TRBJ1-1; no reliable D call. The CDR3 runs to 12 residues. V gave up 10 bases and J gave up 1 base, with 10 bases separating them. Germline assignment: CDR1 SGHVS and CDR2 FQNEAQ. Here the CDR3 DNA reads TGTGCCATTGAGCTACCGAACACTGAAGCTTTCTTT. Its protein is CAIELPNTEAFF.

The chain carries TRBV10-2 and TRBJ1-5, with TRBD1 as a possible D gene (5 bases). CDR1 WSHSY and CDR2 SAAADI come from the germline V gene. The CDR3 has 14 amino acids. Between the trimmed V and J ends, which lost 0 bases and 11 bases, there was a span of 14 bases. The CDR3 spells CASSESTGHRTQHF. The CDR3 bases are TGCGCCAGCAGTGAGTCGACCGGTCACAGGACCCAGCATTTT.

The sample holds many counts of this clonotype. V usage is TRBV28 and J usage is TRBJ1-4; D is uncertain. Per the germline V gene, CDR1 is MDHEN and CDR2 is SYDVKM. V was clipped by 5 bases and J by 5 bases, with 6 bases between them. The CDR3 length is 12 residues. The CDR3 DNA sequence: TGTGCCAGCAGTCAAAGAAATGAAAAACTGTTTTTT. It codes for CASSQRNEKLFF.